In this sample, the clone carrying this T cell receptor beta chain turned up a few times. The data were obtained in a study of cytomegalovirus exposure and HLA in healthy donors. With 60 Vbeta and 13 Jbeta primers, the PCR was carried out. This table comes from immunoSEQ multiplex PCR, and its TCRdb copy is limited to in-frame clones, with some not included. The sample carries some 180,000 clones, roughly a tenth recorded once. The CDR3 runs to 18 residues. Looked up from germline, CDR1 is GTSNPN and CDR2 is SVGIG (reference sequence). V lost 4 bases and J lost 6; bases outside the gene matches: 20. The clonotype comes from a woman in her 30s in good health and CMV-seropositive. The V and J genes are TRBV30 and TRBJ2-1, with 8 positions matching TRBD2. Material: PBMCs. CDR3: CAWTPLRGSSGSLNEQFF. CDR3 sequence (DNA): TGTGCCTGGACTCCTCTCAGAGGATCGAGCGGGAGCCTCAATGAGCAGTTCTTC.